This TCR beta chain derives from a study of response to subunit inactivated influenza vaccine. General study results and limits: The study's authors posited that every seasonal influenza vaccination enlists few new T cells.

To note about this clonotype: Its antigen is not identified.

The V and J ends lost 5 bases and 2 bases respectively, with 16 bases between them. This CDR3 has 15 amino acids. From germline, CDR1 is SGHVS and CDR2 FQNEAQ. TCRdb itself ran the RT-PCR reads through MiXCR, one entry per CDR3 protein. The sample shows about 240,000 distinct CDR3 sequences, about 12% of them seen only once. The sequenced sample was non-naive T cells sorted from PBMCs, obtained 14 to 15 days before vaccination. This TCR derives from a man in his fifties or sixties who received an inactivated influenza vaccine. The genes are TRBV7-8 and TRBJ2-7; possibly TRBD1 for D (6 bases). The CDR3 loop is CASSVVQGPTYEQYF. CDR3 nucleotides: TGTGCCAGCAGCGTCGTACAGGGTCCCACCTACGAGCAGTACTTC.